This section outlines one T cell receptor beta chain sequence together with its context. The primer mix had 60 Vbeta and 13 Jbeta primers. Generated by immunoSEQ multiplex PCR, the TCRdb table keeps only in-frame clones and is missing some. The sample shows roughly 150,000 clones, around 80% of them seen only once. Trimming pared 6 bases from V and 4 bases from J, leaving 9 bases between. CDR1 is LNHDA and CDR2 is SQIVND in the germline V gene (reference sequence). CDR3 size: 12 residues. This sample is drawn from a study of cytomegalovirus exposure and HLA in healthy donors. Sequenced: PBMCs. This sequence was found in a female donor in good health and CMV-seronegative. The V call is TRBV19, the J call TRBJ1-1, with D possibly TRBD1 on 5 matching bases. The CDR3 bases are TGTGCCAGTAGGTCAGGGTTCACTGAAGCTTTCTTT. Translation gives CASRSGFTEAFF.